What follows are 25 T cell receptor beta chains derived from one specimen sequenced in a study of cytotoxic CD8 clonotypes in ibrutinib-treated CLL. Only in-frame clones appear in the TCRdb table, and some are missing; sequencing was by immunoSEQ multiplex PCR. The sample holds a few hundred thousand clones; roughly 80% are singletons and the top ten take 5.5% to 8%. Source: PBMCs, taken before ibrutinib treatment. The source is a human donor with chronic lymphocytic leukemia.

V usage is TRBV6-1 and J usage is TRBJ2-7; TRBD2 matches at 13 bases. The germline V gene has CDR1 MNHNS and CDR2 SASEGT. The V gene end was trimmed by 4 bases and the J gene end by 4 bases; junction bases not matched to a gene: 10. This CDR3 is 17 amino acids long. CDR3 in DNA: TGTGCCAGCAGTGGAACTAGCGGGAGGGCCCTCGTTTACGAGCAGTACTTC. Translated: CASSGTSGRALVYEQYF.

There are a few counts of this clone. The V call is TRBV5-6, the J call TRBJ2-5; 10 bases fit TRBD2. The CDR3 spans 16 residues. Trimming at V came to 1 base and at J to 2 bases, leaving 5 bases not matched to a gene. Germline lookup yields CDR1 SGHDT and CDR2 YYEEEE. In DNA form, the CDR3 reads TGTGCCAGCAGCTTGAGTCTAGCGGGAGTTCAAGAGACCCAGTACTTC. This translates into CASSLSLAGVQETQYF. Full variable domain (outside the CDR3, taken from reference TRBV5-6 and TRBJ2-5): DAGVTQSPTHLIKTRGQQVTLRCSPKSGHDTVSWYQQALGQGPQFIFQYYEEEERQRGNFPDRFSGHQFPNYSSELNVNALLLGDSALYLCASSLSLAGVQETQYFGPGTRLLVL.

The chain links TRBV4-2 to TRBJ1-2; tentatively, D is TRBD1 (6 bases). Germline V gene sequence: CDR1 LGHNA, CDR2 YNFKEQ. Trimming left V 1 base short and J 6 bases short, with 15 bases between. The CDR3 spans 15 residues. The CDR3 region is CASSQAPPGGHGYTF. CDR3 bases: TGTGCCAGCAGCCAAGCCCCCCCCGGGGGCCATGGCTACACCTTC.

J is TRBJ2-1 and V is TRBV18; unclear D gene. V dropped 2 bases and J dropped 7 bases, with 12 bases sitting between them. Germline CDR1 KGHSH, CDR2 LQKENI. CDR3 length equals 14 residues. CDR3 amino acids: CASSPERPPNEQFF. The CDR3 region has the DNA TGTGCCAGCTCACCAGAGCGACCGCCGAATGAGCAGTTCTTC.

This clone was detected only a few times. Other DNA sequences in this specimen translate into the identical CDR3. This rearrangement joins TRBV7-2 to TRBJ2-7; D not certain. CDR1 is SGHTA and CDR2 is FQGNSA in the germline V gene. The V end was cut by 4 bases, the J end by 3 bases, with 7 bases between. This CDR3 region has 12 residues. CDR3 coding DNA: TGTGCCAGCAGCTCAATCGGCTACGAGCAGTACTTC. It translates to CASSSIGYEQYF.

This clone appeared once. The chain recombines TRBV11-2 with TRBJ1-2, with 7 bases that match TRBD1. There are 14 residues in the CDR3. The junction had 9 bases not matched to a gene; V was cut back by 5 bases and J by 6 bases. Germline CDR1 reads SGHAT; CDR2 reads FQNNGV. The CDR3 nucleotides read TGTGCCAGCAGCGAAACGAGGGGGCGAAATGGCTACACCTTC. It codes for CASSETRGRNGYTF.

The V and J genes are TRBV9 and TRBJ1-5; 7 bases align to TRBD1. Germline-derived CDR1 and CDR2 are SGDLS and YYNGEE. V lost 3 bases and J lost 6; bases outside the gene matches: 6. This CDR3 contains 14 residues. CDR3 nucleotides: TGTGCCAGCAGCGAGGGACAGCGAACTCAGCCCCAGCATTTT. It specifies CASSEGQRTQPQHF.

The chain carries TRBV5-1 and TRBJ2-7; a weak D match, TRBD2 (6 bases). Trimming cost V 0 bases and J 0 bases, with 13 bases left between them. Germline values: CDR1 SGHRS, CDR2 YFSETQ. This CDR3 has 16 amino acids. The CDR3 here is CASSLVQRAGSYEQYF. The CDR3 DNA reads TGCGCCAGCAGCTTGGTTCAGCGGGCGGGCTCCTACGAGCAGTACTTC.

The CDR3 protein is CASTDINSYGYTF. CDR3 DNA: TGTGCCAGCACCGATATTAACAGCTATGGCTACACCTTC. The V call is TRBV9, the J call TRBJ1-2; no firm D call. CDR1 is SGDLS, CDR2 YYNGEE, per germline. The germline V and J ends were trimmed by 6 bases and 4 bases, with 13 bases remaining between them. The CDR3 extends over 13 amino acids.

This clone was detected only once. The chain recombines TRBV11-2 with TRBJ2-7; the match to TRBD2 covers 9 bases. Germline CDR1 reads SGHAT; CDR2 reads FQNNGV. CDR3 length equals 14 residues. The junction had 6 bases not matched to a gene; V was cut back by 3 bases and J by 6 bases. This CDR3 is CASSLGGRVSEQYF. CDR3 sequence (DNA): TGTGCCAGCAGCTTGGGCGGGAGGGTCTCCGAGCAGTACTTC.

The genes are TRBV11-3 and TRBJ2-1; D ambiguous. The CDR3 sequence is 14 residues long. Trimming left V 6 bases short and J 3 bases short, with 12 bases between. CDR1 and CDR2 from the germline V gene are SGHNT and YENEEA. In DNA form, the CDR3 reads TGTGCCAGCAGACGAAATTCGGTCTACAATGAGCAGTTCTTC. Its protein is CASRRNSVYNEQFF. The whole variable domain, filled in from reference TRBV11-3 and TRBJ2-1, reads EAGVVQSPRYKIIEKKQPVAFWCNPISGHNTLYWYLQNLGQGPELLIRYENEEAVDDSQLPKDRFSAERLKGVDSTLKIQPAELGDSAVYLCASRRNSVYNEQFFGPGTRLTVL.

This clone was detected once. The chain is built from TRBV9 and TRBJ2-7; D call uncertain. The CDR3 is 15 residues long. Trimming cost V 3 bases and J 5 bases, with 18 bases left between them. The germline V gene encodes CDR1 SGDLS and CDR2 YYNGEE. This CDR3 is CASSGSTPGLDEQYF. DNA of the CDR3: TGTGCCAGCAGCGGGTCTACCCCTGGCTTAGACGAGCAGTACTTC.

The V gene is TRBV6-4, the J gene TRBJ2-3; 7 nucleotides line up with TRBD2. The germline CDR1 and CDR2 sequences are MRHNA and SNTAGT. V trimming: 6 bases; J trimming: 6 bases; junction bases outside the gene matches: 12. There are 15 residues in the CDR3. Written as DNA, the CDR3 is TGTGCCAGCAGAAGACTAGCACGGGACCGGGATACGCAGTATTTT. As protein: CASRRLARDRDTQYF.

Only one count was recorded for this clone. The genes are TRBV5-4 and TRBJ2-3, with D unresolved. CDR3 size: 14 residues. Germline V gives CDR1 SGHNT, CDR2 YYREEE (reference sequence). The V and J ends lost 2 bases and 2 bases respectively, with 9 bases between them. For the CDR3, the DNA is TGTGCCAGCAGCTTTTGGGCGGACACAGATACGCAGTATTTT. It is translated as CASSFWADTDTQYF.

The chain is built from TRBV7-2 and TRBJ1-5; 7 bases map to TRBD1. The CDR3 spans 16 residues. Trimming took 5 bases from V and 6 from J; bases not matched to a gene: 13. Per the germline V gene, CDR1 is SGHTA and CDR2 is FQGNSA. Written as DNA, the CDR3 is TGTGCCAGCAGCGATGGGACAGCCCAAGGCTCTCAGCCCCAGCATTTT. Translating gives CASSDGTAQGSQPQHF.

The gene calls are TRBV30 and TRBJ2-1; 10 bases line up with TRBD2. The CDR3 totals 12 residues. Trimming removed 2 bases from V and 13 bases from J; junction bases left unmatched: 5. CDR1 is GTSNPN, CDR2 SVGIG, per germline (reference sequence). CDR3 DNA sequence: TGTGCCTGGAGTCCTAGCGGGAGCCCTCAGTTCTTC. Protein sequence: CAWSPSGSPQFF.

This chain joins TRBV29-1 and TRBJ2-1; possible D gene TRBD2, 5 bases. With 3 bases removed from V and 4 bases from J, the gap between germline ends came to 19 bases. Germline V gives CDR1 SQVTM, CDR2 ANQGSEA. The CDR3 has 16 residues. The CDR3 region is CSVDVRAKPRYNEQFF. The CDR3 DNA sequence: TGCAGCGTTGATGTGCGGGCCAAACCAAGATACAATGAGCAGTTCTTC.

This rearrangement joins TRBV18 to TRBJ2-3, with D possibly being TRBD1 (5 bases). Germline-derived CDR1 and CDR2 are KGHSH and LQKENI. This CDR3 spans 14 amino acids. Trimming cost V 3 bases and J 6 bases, with 13 bases left between them. CDR3 in DNA: TGTGCCAGCTCACCTTCCAGGGCCAGGGATACGCAGTATTTT. Translation gives CASSPSRARDTQYF.

This clone has a single count. The chain joins TRBV25-1 to TRBJ1-1; no reliable D call. Germline V gene data show CDR1 as MGHDK and CDR2 as SYGVNS. Trimming shortened V by 0 bases and J by 3 bases, and 5 bases separated the two germline ends. The CDR3 loop spans 13 amino acids. As DNA, the CDR3 is TGTGCCAGCAGTGAATACTCCCACACTGAAGCTTTCTTT. This gives the protein CASSEYSHTEAFF.

The chain links TRBV11-3 to TRBJ2-3; D unresolved. The V end was cut by 5 bases, the J end by 4 bases, with 7 bases between. The CDR3 runs to 12 residues. Germline assignment: CDR1 SGHNT and CDR2 YENEEA. In nucleotides, the CDR3 is TGTGCCAGCAGCCCCCGCCCAGATACGCAGTATTTT. This translates into CASSPRPDTQYF. Drawing the rest from reference TRBV11-3 and TRBJ2-3, the complete variable domain is EAGVVQSPRYKIIEKKQPVAFWCNPISGHNTLYWYLQNLGQGPELLIRYENEEAVDDSQLPKDRFSAERLKGVDSTLKIQPAELGDSAVYLCASSPRPDTQYFGPGTRLTVL.

Of note for this clone: This may be a read error, as it is one base from a much larger clone. This chain connects TRBV7-2 to TRBJ1-1; TRBD1 matches at 8 bases. Germline CDR1 and CDR2: SGHTA and FQGNSA. V gave up 2 bases and J gave up 3 bases; unmatched junction bases: 2. This CDR3 has 14 amino acids. The CDR3 here is CASSLLQGDTEAFF. CDR3 sequence (DNA): TGTGCCAGCAGCTTACTACAGGGGGACACTGAAGCTTTCTTT.

V is TRBV4-3 and J is TRBJ2-6; D is undetermined. Germline V lookup: CDR1 LGHNA, CDR2 YSLEER. The CDR3 spans 17 residues. Deletions cut 0 bases from V and 0 bases from J, with 9 bases between. The CDR3: CASSQDPVRSGANVLTF. The CDR3 coding sequence is TGCGCCAGCAGCCAAGACCCCGTGCGCTCTGGGGCCAACGTCCTGACTTTC.

The chain links TRBV10-3 to TRBJ2-3; 14 bases line up with TRBD2. The CDR3 length is 17 residues. Germline-derived CDR1 and CDR2 are ENHRY and SYGVKD. Unmatched junction bases numbered 5, after V lost 2 bases and J lost 4 bases. In nucleotides, the CDR3 is TGTGCCATCAGTGAGCGCGGGACTAGCGGGAGTTCAGATACGCAGTATTTT. Translation: CAISERGTSGSSDTQYF.

The chain carries TRBV30 and TRBJ2-7, with no clear D. The ends were cut back, 3 bases at V and 2 bases at J, with 11 bases in the middle. Germline-derived CDR1 and CDR2 are GTSNPN and SVGIG (reference sequence). The CDR3 contains 13 residues. CDR3 DNA sequence: TGTGCCTGGAGCCCAACAGCCCCCTACGAGCAGTACTTC. Its translation is CAWSPTAPYEQYF. The full variable domain, rest sourced from reference TRBV30 and TRBJ2-7, is SQTIHQWPATLVQPVGSPLSLECTVEGTSNPNLYWYRQAAGRGLQLLFYSVGIGQISSEVPQNLSASRPQDRQFILSSKKLLLSDSGFYLCAWSPTAPYEQYFGPGTRLTVT.

The chain couples TRBV25-1 to TRBJ2-7; D perhaps matches TRBD2 (5 bases). The V end was cut by 2 bases, the J end by 2 bases, with 7 bases between. The CDR3 is 13 residues long. In germline, CDR1 is MGHDK, CDR2 SYGVNS. CDR3 in DNA: TGTGCCAGCAGTGAAGGACTGACCTACGAGCAGTACTTC. Its translation is CASSEGLTYEQYF.